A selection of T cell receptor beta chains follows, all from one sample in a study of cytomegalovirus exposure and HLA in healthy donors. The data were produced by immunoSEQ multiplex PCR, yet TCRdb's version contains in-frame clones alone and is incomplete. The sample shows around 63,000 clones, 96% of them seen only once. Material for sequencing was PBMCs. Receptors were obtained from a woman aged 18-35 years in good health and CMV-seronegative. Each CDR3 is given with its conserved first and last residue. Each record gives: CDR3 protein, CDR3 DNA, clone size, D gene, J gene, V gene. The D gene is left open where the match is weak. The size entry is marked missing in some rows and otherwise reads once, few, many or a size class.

CDR3aa: CASSKDGGTGELFF; CDR3nt: TGTGCCAGCAGCAAGGATGGGGGGACCGGGGAGCTGTTTTTT; abundance: -; d_gene: -; j_gene: TRBJ2-2; v_gene: TRBV7-2
CDR3aa: CASSQSGGTGHYNEQFF; CDR3nt: TGCGCCAGCAGTCAATCGGGGGGGACAGGTCACTACAATGAGCAGTTCTTC; abundance: -; d_gene: -; j_gene: TRBJ2-1; v_gene: TRBV23-1
CDR3aa: CASSQDWQGGEQYF; CDR3nt: TGTGCCAGCAGCCAAGATTGGCAGGGGGGCGAGCAGTACTTC; abundance: -; d_gene: -; j_gene: TRBJ2-7; v_gene: TRBV14
CDR3aa: CASSQYGGALFF; CDR3nt: TGCGCCAGCAGCCAGTACGGGGGTGCCCTGTTCTTC; abundance: -; d_gene: -; j_gene: TRBJ2-1; v_gene: TRBV4-3
CDR3aa: CASSVGTGGLDTQYF; CDR3nt: TGTGCCAGCAGCGTAGGGACAGGGGGCCTCGATACGCAGTATTTT; abundance: once; d_gene: TRBD1; j_gene: TRBJ2-3; v_gene: TRBV9
CDR3aa: CAWSAWRGPAETQYF; CDR3nt: TGTGCCTGGAGTGCGTGGCGAGGGCCGGCGGAGACCCAGTACTTC; abundance: -; d_gene: -; j_gene: TRBJ2-5; v_gene: TRBV30
CDR3aa: CASSQSRDYGYTF; CDR3nt: TGTGCCAGCAGCCAATCCCGTGACTATGGCTACACCTTC; abundance: -; d_gene: -; j_gene: TRBJ1-2; v_gene: TRBV16
CDR3aa: CASSFPTSGSSYEQYF; CDR3nt: TGTGCCAGCAGTTTCCCGACTAGCGGGAGCTCCTACGAGCAGTACTTC; abundance: -; d_gene: TRBD2; j_gene: TRBJ2-7; v_gene: TRBV28
CDR3aa: CASIRLAGKTGELFF; CDR3nt: TGTGCCAGCATCCGACTAGCGGGAAAAACCGGGGAGCTGTTTTTT; abundance: -; d_gene: TRBD2; j_gene: TRBJ2-2; v_gene: TRBV5-6
CDR3aa: CASSISRGPVQPQHF; CDR3nt: TGTGCCAGTAGTATCTCCAGGGGACCCGTCCAGCCCCAGCATTTT; abundance: -; d_gene: -; j_gene: TRBJ1-5; v_gene: TRBV19
CDR3aa: CASSLGGQGRETQYF; CDR3nt: TGTGCCAGCAGCTTAGGGGGACAGGGCCGAGAGACCCAGTACTTC; abundance: -; d_gene: TRBD1; j_gene: TRBJ2-5; v_gene: TRBV7-2
CDR3aa: CASSPPPGQGKDNEKLFF; CDR3nt: TGTGCCAGCAGCCCGCCGCCGGGACAGGGGAAAGATAATGAAAAACTGTTTTTT; abundance: -; d_gene: TRBD1; j_gene: TRBJ1-4; v_gene: TRBV7-8
CDR3aa: CASSLAPTGGDEQYF; CDR3nt: TGTGCCAGCAGCTTGGCCCCGACAGGGGGGGACGAGCAGTACTTC; abundance: -; d_gene: TRBD1; j_gene: TRBJ2-7; v_gene: TRBV5-6
CDR3aa: CASSDLRGGGEKLFF; CDR3nt: TGTGCCAGCAGTGACTTGCGCGGGGGAGGGGAAAAACTGTTTTTT; abundance: -; d_gene: -; j_gene: TRBJ1-4; v_gene: TRBV6-1
CDR3aa: CGSSAGHLGGYEQYF; CDR3nt: TGTGGCAGCAGCGCGGGTCACCTGGGGGGCTACGAGCAGTACTTC; abundance: -; d_gene: -; j_gene: TRBJ2-7; v_gene: TRBV7-6
CDR3aa: CASWGQITDTQYF; CDR3nt: TGTGCCAGCTGGGGGCAGATAACAGATACGCAGTATTTT; abundance: -; d_gene: -; j_gene: TRBJ2-3; v_gene: TRBV2
CDR3aa: CASSPRTGWATEAFF; CDR3nt: TGTGCCAGCAGCCCAAGGACAGGGTGGGCCACTGAAGCTTTCTTT; abundance: -; d_gene: TRBD1; j_gene: TRBJ1-1; v_gene: TRBV11-2
CDR3aa: CASSLAGTGGEKLFF; CDR3nt: TGTGCCAGCAGCTTGGCTGGGACAGGGGGTGAAAAACTGTTTTTT; abundance: -; d_gene: TRBD1; j_gene: TRBJ1-4; v_gene: TRBV5-8
CDR3aa: CASSLPANTGELFF; CDR3nt: TGTGCCAGCAGCTTACCAGCGAACACCGGGGAGCTGTTTTTT; abundance: -; d_gene: -; j_gene: TRBJ2-2; v_gene: TRBV7-8
CDR3aa: CASSVDSPSSGNTIYF; CDR3nt: TGTGCCAGCAGCGTAGACTCCCCTAGCTCTGGAAACACCATATATTTT; abundance: -; d_gene: -; j_gene: TRBJ1-3; v_gene: TRBV9
CDR3aa: CASSPSPRRDTQYF; CDR3nt: TGTGCCAGCAGTCCCTCCCCCCGGAGAGATACGCAGTATTTT; abundance: -; d_gene: -; j_gene: TRBJ2-3; v_gene: TRBV27
CDR3aa: CASSPPVTGTGTPTLYTGELFF; CDR3nt: TGTGCCAGCAGCCCACCGGTCACCGGGACAGGGACCCCAACCTTATACACCGGGGAGCTGTTTTTT; abundance: -; d_gene: TRBD1; j_gene: TRBJ2-2; v_gene: TRBV7-6
CDR3aa: CASSLGTGPSSGNTIYF; CDR3nt: TGTGCCAGCAGCTTAGGGACAGGGCCGAGCTCTGGAAACACCATATATTTT; abundance: -; d_gene: TRBD1; j_gene: TRBJ1-3; v_gene: TRBV7-2
CDR3aa: CASSLRASTDTQYF; CDR3nt: TGTGCCAGTAGTTTGCGGGCGAGCACAGATACGCAGTATTTT; abundance: -; d_gene: -; j_gene: TRBJ2-3; v_gene: TRBV19
CDR3aa: CASSEEEGKNIQYF; CDR3nt: TGTGCCAGCAGTGAGGAGGAGGGCAAAAACATTCAGTACTTC; abundance: -; d_gene: -; j_gene: TRBJ2-4; v_gene: TRBV2
CDR3aa: CASSSRGGISYEQYF; CDR3nt: TGTGCCAGCAGCTCCCGCGGGGGTATTTCCTACGAGCAGTACTTC; abundance: -; d_gene: TRBD2; j_gene: TRBJ2-7; v_gene: TRBV6-5
CDR3aa: CASSPEDPGGGANYGYTF; CDR3nt: TGCGCCAGCAGCCCTGAGGACCCCGGGGGGGGCGCTAACTATGGCTACACCTTC; abundance: -; d_gene: -; j_gene: TRBJ1-2; v_gene: TRBV4-1
CDR3aa: CASSKGRDRGFADTQYF; CDR3nt: TGTGCCAGCAGCAAGGGCCGGGACAGGGGGTTTGCAGATACGCAGTATTTT; abundance: -; d_gene: TRBD1; j_gene: TRBJ2-3; v_gene: TRBV5-5
CDR3aa: CASSGTPIYGYTF; CDR3nt: TGTGCCAGTAGTGGGACACCGATTTATGGCTACACCTTC; abundance: -; d_gene: -; j_gene: TRBJ1-2; v_gene: TRBV19
CDR3aa: CASNPDRGNYGYTF; CDR3nt: TGTGCCAGCAACCCGGACAGGGGTAACTATGGCTACACCTTC; abundance: -; d_gene: TRBD1; j_gene: TRBJ1-2; v_gene: TRBV6-1
CDR3aa: CAWSGRQGAGDEQYF; CDR3nt: TGTGCCTGGAGTGGCCGACAGGGGGCTGGGGACGAGCAGTACTTC; abundance: -; d_gene: TRBD1; j_gene: TRBJ2-7; v_gene: TRBV30
CDR3aa: CAWSVGLAGLFISSYNEQFF; CDR3nt: TGTGCCTGGAGTGTAGGACTAGCGGGACTATTCATAAGCTCCTACAATGAGCAGTTCTTC; abundance: -; d_gene: TRBD2; j_gene: TRBJ2-1; v_gene: TRBV30
CDR3aa: CASRAEQYF; CDR3nt: TGTGCCAGCAGGGCCGAGCAGTACTTC; abundance: -; d_gene: -; j_gene: TRBJ2-7; v_gene: TRBV6-1
CDR3aa: CASSADRVSYGYTF; CDR3nt: TGTGCCAGCAGTGCCGACAGGGTGAGCTATGGCTACACCTTC; abundance: -; d_gene: TRBD1; j_gene: TRBJ1-2; v_gene: TRBV2
CDR3aa: CASSGVVGGQYF; CDR3nt: TGTGCCAGCAGTGGCGTAGTGGGGGGGCAGTACTTC; abundance: once; d_gene: -; j_gene: TRBJ2-7; v_gene: TRBV25-1
CDR3aa: CASSLLPRLAGGTGELFF; CDR3nt: TGTGCCAGCAGCCTTCTACCCAGGCTAGCGGGAGGGACCGGGGAGCTGTTTTTT; abundance: -; d_gene: TRBD2; j_gene: TRBJ2-2; v_gene: TRBV11-2
CDR3aa: CASSQDLERELGETQYF; CDR3nt: TGCGCCAGCAGCCAAGATCTGGAGCGGGAGCTCGGGGAGACCCAGTACTTC; abundance: -; d_gene: TRBD2; j_gene: TRBJ2-5; v_gene: TRBV4-3
CDR3aa: CASHWLAGGTDTQYF; CDR3nt: TGTGCCAGCCACTGGCTAGCGGGGGGCACAGATACGCAGTATTTT; abundance: -; d_gene: TRBD2; j_gene: TRBJ2-3; v_gene: TRBV28
CDR3aa: CASSPGQGYGTQYF; CDR3nt: TGTGCCAGCTCCCCGGGACAGGGGTACGGGACCCAGTACTTC; abundance: -; d_gene: TRBD1; j_gene: TRBJ2-5; v_gene: TRBV18
CDR3aa: CASSAGGQGEPRDTQYF; CDR3nt: TGTGCCAGCAGTGCCGGGGGACAGGGGGAACCTAGAGATACGCAGTATTTT; abundance: once; d_gene: TRBD1; j_gene: TRBJ2-3; v_gene: TRBV6-1
CDR3aa: CASTGGDSSYEQYF; CDR3nt: TGTGCCAGTACCGGGGGGGACAGCTCCTACGAGCAGTACTTC; abundance: -; d_gene: -; j_gene: TRBJ2-7; v_gene: TRBV25-1
CDR3aa: CASSVGQGLYNEQFF; CDR3nt: TGTGCCAGCAGCGTAGGACAGGGACTCTACAATGAGCAGTTCTTC; abundance: -; d_gene: -; j_gene: TRBJ2-1; v_gene: TRBV9